This TCR beta chain was sequenced for a study of blood T cell repertoires in COVID-19. Background on the study: The United States, Italy and Spain were the sources of the acute and convalescent COVID-19 samples. T cells, B-cell-depleted T cells, or PBMCs supplied cDNA or gDNA.

Germline lookup yields CDR1 GTSNPN and CDR2 SVGIG (reference sequence). This CDR3 contains 13 residues. The V gene lost 4 bases and the J gene lost 0 bases, with 9 bases spanning the gap. Assay used: immunoSEQ multiplex PCR; TCRdb lists only in-frame clones, some missing. In the table there are about 210,000 clones, 80% to 90% of which are singletons. This clone appeared once. The specimen sequenced was PBMCs or T cells enriched from blood (not recorded which). The J gene is TRBJ1-1, the V gene TRBV30; the D gene is possibly TRBD1 (5 bases). The receptor was derived from a man aged 35 to 55 who had recovered from COVID-19. The CDR3 DNA reads as TGTGCCTGGAACGGGGGTTTGAACACTGAAGCTTTCTTT. This sequence encodes CAWNGGLNTEAFF.